This T cell receptor (beta chain) was profiled in a study of T cell clones after liver transplantation. Study information: Apart from a few HCV-positive recipients, transplants were for non-autoimmune, non-viral reasons.

Trimming shortened V by 2 bases and J by 9 bases, and 8 bases separated the two germline ends. The CDR3 sequence is 12 residues long. CDR1 is SGHRS and CDR2 is YFSETQ in the germline V gene. The table came from immunoSEQ multiplex PCR; TCRdb's copy has only in-frame clones and leaves some out. The sample lists 70,000 to 85,000 clones, over 70% occurring once. The clonotype was recovered from a human donor who received a liver transplant. Specimen: CD4+ T cells from blood, collected before liver transplant. The chain couples TRBV5-1 to TRBJ2-2; D remains ambiguous. In DNA, the CDR3 is TGCGCCAGCAGCTTTTCACAGCGGGAGCTGTTTTTT. Amino acid sequence: CASSFSQRELFF.